The 16 T cell receptor beta chains listed next were all sequenced from one sample in a study of blood T cell repertoires in COVID-19 (dated by TCRdb to about 2020). Libraries were made using the immunoSEQ multiplex PCR assay. The source is immuneACCESS, and TCRdb retained only in-frame sequences with V and J called. Part of the clones is not carried over; for the studies checked, unresolved V genes explain less than half of this, and the remainder is unexplained. Across this sample there are about 190,000 clones, with approximately 81% seen only once. In total, the top ten clones hold about 20% of the sample. Input material: peripheral blood. These receptors were collected from a human donor in a cohort sampled during active COVID-19.

The chain couples TRBV5-1 to TRBJ2-1, with TRBD2 as a possible D gene (6 bases). The length of the CDR3 is 16 residues. The ends were cut back, 3 bases at V and 0 bases at J, with 13 bases in the middle. The germline gives CDR1 SGHRS, CDR2 YFSETQ. Here the CDR3 reads CASSSWDLSSYNEQFF. CDR3 bases: TGCGCCAGCAGCTCATGGGACTTGAGCTCCTACAATGAGCAGTTCTTC.

The V call is TRBV5-6, the J call TRBJ2-1, with 10 bases that match TRBD2. Trimming removed 3 bases from V and 8 bases from J; junction bases left unmatched: 11. The CDR3 has 16 amino acids. Germline assignment: CDR1 SGHDT and CDR2 YYEEEE. The CDR3, as DNA: TGTGCCAGCAGCTCCTACAAGCGGGGGGGTAACTATGAGCAGTTCTTC. It encodes CASSSYKRGGNYEQFF.

The chain employs TRBV6-5 and TRBJ1-3; 10 bases match TRBD1. V was pared by 2 bases and J by 4 bases, with 2 bases of the junction left unmatched. CDR1 and CDR2 (germline): MNHEY, SVGAGI. The CDR3 has 15 residues. CDR3 loop: CASSYGTGEGNTIYF. CDR3 DNA sequence: TGTGCCAGCAGTTACGGGACAGGGGAGGGAAACACCATATATTTT.

J is TRBJ1-2 and V is TRBV28; 7 nucleotides match TRBD1. CDR1 is MDHEN, CDR2 SYDVKM, per germline. The CDR3 totals 14 residues. Trimming took 7 bases from V and 1 from J; bases not matched to a gene: 6. The CDR3 region has the DNA TGTGCCAGCACTAATGGACAGGATAACTATGGCTACACCTTC. Protein sequence: CASTNGQDNYGYTF.

The rearrangement uses TRBV6-5 and TRBJ1-4; 12 bases align to TRBD1. Germline CDR1 reads MNHEY; CDR2 reads SVGAGI. The CDR3 has 15 residues. Germline trimming cut 8 bases from V and 8 bases from J; bases unmatched to any gene: 9. The CDR3 DNA reads as TGTGCCAGCGGGGACAGGGGGCTGGAAGGGGAAAAACTGTTTTTT. This gives the protein CASGDRGLEGEKLFF.

The V call is TRBV18, the J call TRBJ2-2; TRBD1 matches 9 bases. The CDR3 totals 15 residues. Germline V gene lookup returns CDR1 KGHSH and CDR2 LQKENI. After removal of 4 bases from V and 5 bases from J, the junction contained 5 bases not matched to a gene. CDR3 sequence reads: CASSLDRGLTGELFF. The CDR3 DNA follows: TGTGCCAGCTCACTGGACAGGGGATTGACCGGGGAGCTGTTTTTT.

This rearrangement joins TRBV6-2 or TRBV6-3 to TRBJ2-1, with 8 bases aligning to TRBD2. V shed 6 bases and J 3 bases; nucleotides not matched to a gene: 13. From germline, CDR1 is MNHEY and CDR2 SVGEGT. The CDR3 totals 17 residues. CDR3 residues: CASSSLGSGSFYNEQFF. CDR3 sequence (DNA): TGTGCCAGCAGCTCCCTTGGGAGCGGGAGTTTCTACAATGAGCAGTTCTTC.

The chain couples TRBV6-5 to TRBJ2-7, with D perhaps matching TRBD1 (6 bases). The CDR3 runs 14 residues. Trimming left V 9 bases short and J 0 bases short, with 15 bases between. Germline V gene lookup returns CDR1 MNHEY and CDR2 SVGAGI. As DNA, the CDR3 is TGTGCCAGTCGGAGGACAGAAAACTCCTACGAGCAGTACTTC. It yields the protein CASRRTENSYEQYF.

This chain links TRBV14 with TRBJ1-2, with TRBD1 as a possible D gene (6 bases). V was pared by 5 bases and J by 1 base, with 11 bases between. CDR1 SGHDN and CDR2 FVKESK come from the germline V gene. The CDR3 loop spans 14 amino acids. CDR3 DNA sequence: TGTGCCAGCAGCGTTAACAGGGTTAACTATGGCTACACCTTC. It translates to CASSVNRVNYGYTF.

The rearrangement joins TRBV28 to TRBJ2-7; 7 bases map to TRBD1. The V segment lost 6 bases and the J segment 3 bases; nucleotides outside the gene matches: 8. This CDR3 comprises 14 residues. Germline assignment: CDR1 MDHEN and CDR2 SYDVKM. The CDR3 DNA reads TGTGCCAGCAGAACCGACAGGGCAAACTACGAGCAGTACTTC. It encodes CASRTDRANYEQYF. Full variable domain (remainder filled in from reference TRBV28 and TRBJ2-7): DVKVTQSSRYLVKRTGEKVFLECVQDMDHENMFWYRQDPGLGLRLIYFSYDVKMKEKGDIPEGYSVSREKKERFSLILESASTNQTSMYLCASRTDRANYEQYFGPGTRLTVT.

The J gene is TRBJ2-2, the V gene TRBV9; the match to TRBD1 covers 7 bases. The CDR3 is 14 amino acids. V trimming: 6 bases; J trimming: 1 base; junction bases outside the gene matches: 3. In germline, CDR1 is SGDLS, CDR2 YYNGEE. CDR3 nucleotide sequence: TGTGCCAGCAAGACAGGGTGGAACACCGGGGAGCTGTTTTTT. It codes for CASKTGWNTGELFF.

This clone was observed once. The DNA is left out, because the CDR3 cannot be placed on it with certainty; the CDR3 is given as TCRdb lists it. V and J are TRBV7-9 and TRBJ1-2. The length of the CDR3 is 13 amino acids, counting both ends. Germline-derived CDR1 and CDR2 are SEHNR and FQNEAQ (reference sequence). The CDR3 loop is CASSPSVGRGSAF.

This clone was seen at least ten times. The chain couples TRBV7-9 to TRBJ2-1, with D perhaps TRBD2 (6 bases). CDR1 and CDR2 (germline): SEHNR, FQNEAQ (reference sequence). This CDR3 is built from 14 residues. Trimming took off 8 bases at V and 8 bases at J, with 19 bases between the two ends. The CDR3 sequence is CASGGFEERYEQFF. The DNA for the CDR3 is TGTGCCAGCGGGGGGTTCGAGGAACGGTATGAGCAGTTCTTC.

This clone turned up a few times. The chain couples TRBV3-1 (or the pseudogene TRBV3-2) to TRBJ1-1; D perhaps matches TRBD1 (5 bases). CDR3 size: 14 residues. The ends were cut back, 2 bases at V and 3 bases at J, with 10 bases in the middle. The V gene's germline CDR1 is LGHDT and CDR2 YNNKEL (reference sequence). As DNA, the CDR3 is TGTGCCAGCAGCCAAAGACAGCAAGACACTGAAGCTTTCTTT. Translated, it gives CASSQRQQDTEAFF.

The rearrangement links TRBV6-2 or TRBV6-3 to TRBJ1-1, with TRBD1 matching 9 bases. There are 17 residues in the CDR3. Germline V gene data show CDR1 as MNHEY and CDR2 as SVGEGT. V trimming: 1 base; J trimming: 4 bases; junction bases outside the gene matches: 10. In DNA, the CDR3 is TGTGCCAGCAGTTACTTAACAGGGGGCAGTTTTCGCACTGAAGCTTTCTTT. Its translation: CASSYLTGGSFRTEAFF.

The CDR3 loop is CASSPRTSGTIYNEQFF. CDR3 coding DNA: TGTGCCAGCTCACCCCGGACTAGCGGGACAATATACAATGAGCAGTTCTTC. V gene TRBV18 combines with J gene TRBJ2-1; 12 positions match TRBD2. From germline, CDR1 is KGHSH and CDR2 LQKENI. J lost 4 bases, V lost 3 bases, and 7 bases had no gene match. CDR3 length: 17 residues.